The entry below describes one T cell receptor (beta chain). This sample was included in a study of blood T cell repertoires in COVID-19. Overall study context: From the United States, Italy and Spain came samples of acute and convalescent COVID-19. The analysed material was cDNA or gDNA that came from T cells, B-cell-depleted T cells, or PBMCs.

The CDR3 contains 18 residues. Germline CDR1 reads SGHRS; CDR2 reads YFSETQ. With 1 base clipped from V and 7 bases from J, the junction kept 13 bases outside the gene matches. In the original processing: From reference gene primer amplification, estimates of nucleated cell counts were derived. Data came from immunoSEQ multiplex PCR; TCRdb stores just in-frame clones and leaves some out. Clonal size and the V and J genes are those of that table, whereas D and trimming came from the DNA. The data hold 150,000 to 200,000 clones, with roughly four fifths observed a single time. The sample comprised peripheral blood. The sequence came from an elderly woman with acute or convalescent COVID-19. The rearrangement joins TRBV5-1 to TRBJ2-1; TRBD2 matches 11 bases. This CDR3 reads CASSLFPGLAGVGNEQFF. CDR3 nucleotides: TGCGCCAGCAGCTTGTTTCCCGGACTAGCGGGCGTCGGGAATGAGCAGTTCTTC.